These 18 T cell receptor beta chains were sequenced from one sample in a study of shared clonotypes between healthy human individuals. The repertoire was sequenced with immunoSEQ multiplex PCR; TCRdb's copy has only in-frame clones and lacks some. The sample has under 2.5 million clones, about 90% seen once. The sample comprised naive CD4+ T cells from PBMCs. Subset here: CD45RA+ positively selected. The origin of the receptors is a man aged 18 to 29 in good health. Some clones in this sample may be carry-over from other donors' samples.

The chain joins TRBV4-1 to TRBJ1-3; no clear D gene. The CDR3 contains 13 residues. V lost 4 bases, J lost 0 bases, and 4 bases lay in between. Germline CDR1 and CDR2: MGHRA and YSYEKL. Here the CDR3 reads CASSLASGNTIYF. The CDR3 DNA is TGCGCCAGCAGCCTCGCCTCTGGAAACACCATATATTTT.

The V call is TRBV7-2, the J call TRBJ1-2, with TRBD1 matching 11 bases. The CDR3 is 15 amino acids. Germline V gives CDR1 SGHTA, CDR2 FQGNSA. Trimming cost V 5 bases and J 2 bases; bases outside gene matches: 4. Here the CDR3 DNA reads TGTGCCAGCAGCCCCTGGACAGGGGGCAACTATGGCTACACCTTC. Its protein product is CASSPWTGGNYGYTF.

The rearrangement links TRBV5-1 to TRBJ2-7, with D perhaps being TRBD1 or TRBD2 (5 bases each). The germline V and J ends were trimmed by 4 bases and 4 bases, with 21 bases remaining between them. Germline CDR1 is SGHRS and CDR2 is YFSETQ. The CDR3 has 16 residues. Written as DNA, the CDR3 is TGCGCCAGCAGCCTGTTTTCCGGGACGATCTCGTACGAGCAGTACTTC. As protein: CASSLFSGTISYEQYF.

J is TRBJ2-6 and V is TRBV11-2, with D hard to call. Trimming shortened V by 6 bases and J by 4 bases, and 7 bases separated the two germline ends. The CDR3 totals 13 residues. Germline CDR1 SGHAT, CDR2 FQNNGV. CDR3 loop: CASRPPGANVLTF. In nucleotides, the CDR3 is TGTGCCAGCAGACCACCCGGGGCCAACGTCCTGACTTTC.

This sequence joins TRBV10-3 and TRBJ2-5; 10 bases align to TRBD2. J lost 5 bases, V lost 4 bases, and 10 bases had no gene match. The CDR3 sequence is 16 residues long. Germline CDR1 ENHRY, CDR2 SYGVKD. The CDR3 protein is CAISVLPSGSGETQYF. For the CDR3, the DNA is TGTGCCATCAGTGTTCTTCCTAGCGGGAGTGGGGAGACCCAGTACTTC.

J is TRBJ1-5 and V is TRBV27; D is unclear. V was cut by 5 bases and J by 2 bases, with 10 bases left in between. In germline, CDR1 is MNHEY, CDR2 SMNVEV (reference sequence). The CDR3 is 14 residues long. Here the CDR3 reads CASSRSARNQPQHF. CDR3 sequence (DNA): TGTGCCAGCAGTAGGAGTGCCCGCAATCAGCCCCAGCATTTT.

The chain's CDR3 is CASSYGTSGNTGELFF. CDR3 in DNA: TGTGCCAGCAGTTATGGGACTAGCGGGAACACCGGGGAGCTGTTTTTT. The chain has TRBV27 and TRBJ2-2; the match to TRBD2 covers 11 bases. With V trimmed by 4 bases and J by 1 base, 2 bases remained unmatched. The CDR3 covers 16 residues. Germline loops: CDR1 MNHEY, CDR2 SMNVEV (reference sequence).

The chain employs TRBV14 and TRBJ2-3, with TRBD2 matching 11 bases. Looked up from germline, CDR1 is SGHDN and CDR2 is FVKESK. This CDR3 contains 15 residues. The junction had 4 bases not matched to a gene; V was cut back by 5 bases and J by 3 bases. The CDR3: CASSILAGVTDTQYF. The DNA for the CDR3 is TGTGCCAGCAGCATACTAGCGGGAGTTACAGATACGCAGTATTTT.

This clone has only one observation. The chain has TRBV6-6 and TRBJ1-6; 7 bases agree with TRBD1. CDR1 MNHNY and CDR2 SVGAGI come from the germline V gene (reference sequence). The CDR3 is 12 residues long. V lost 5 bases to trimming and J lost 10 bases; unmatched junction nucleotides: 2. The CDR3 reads CASSQDRSPLHF. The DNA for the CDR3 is TGTGCCAGCAGTCAGGACAGGTCACCCCTCCACTTT.

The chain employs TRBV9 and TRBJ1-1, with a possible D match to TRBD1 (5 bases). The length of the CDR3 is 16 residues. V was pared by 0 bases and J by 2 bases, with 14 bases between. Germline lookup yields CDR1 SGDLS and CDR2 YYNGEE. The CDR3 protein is CASSVEGNRGNTEAFF. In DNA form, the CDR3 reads TGTGCCAGCAGCGTAGAGGGAAATAGGGGAAACACTGAAGCTTTCTTT.

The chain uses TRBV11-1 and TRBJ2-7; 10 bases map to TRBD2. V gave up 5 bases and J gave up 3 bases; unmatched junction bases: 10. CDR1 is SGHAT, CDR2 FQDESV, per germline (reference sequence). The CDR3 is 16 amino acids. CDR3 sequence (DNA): TGTGCCAGCAGCCTAACGGGACTAGCGTACTACTACGAGCAGTACTTC. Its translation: CASSLTGLAYYYEQYF.

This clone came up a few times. In nucleotides, the CDR3 is TGCGCCAGCAGCTTGTCTTTTGGTGGGGCAGGCTCCTACAATGAGCAGTTCTTC. Translated: CASSLSFGGAGSYNEQFF. The V and J genes are TRBV5-1 and TRBJ2-1; D possibly corresponds to TRBD1 (5 bases). V lost 1 base and J lost 0, with 17 bases in between. Germline V gene sequence: CDR1 SGHRS, CDR2 YFSETQ. The CDR3 is 18 amino acids.

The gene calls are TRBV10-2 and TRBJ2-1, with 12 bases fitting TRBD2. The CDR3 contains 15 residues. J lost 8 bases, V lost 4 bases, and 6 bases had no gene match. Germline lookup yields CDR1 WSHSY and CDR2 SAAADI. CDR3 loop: CASSGRLAGVYEQFF. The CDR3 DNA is TGCGCCAGCAGTGGACGACTAGCGGGAGTCTATGAGCAGTTCTTC.

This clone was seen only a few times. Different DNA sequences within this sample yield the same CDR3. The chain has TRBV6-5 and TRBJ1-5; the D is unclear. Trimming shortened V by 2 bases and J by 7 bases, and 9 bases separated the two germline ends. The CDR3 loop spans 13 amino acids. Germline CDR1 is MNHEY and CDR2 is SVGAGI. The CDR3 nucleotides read TGTGCCAGCAGTTACAGGCGGGGACAGCCCCAGCATTTT. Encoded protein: CASSYRRGQPQHF.

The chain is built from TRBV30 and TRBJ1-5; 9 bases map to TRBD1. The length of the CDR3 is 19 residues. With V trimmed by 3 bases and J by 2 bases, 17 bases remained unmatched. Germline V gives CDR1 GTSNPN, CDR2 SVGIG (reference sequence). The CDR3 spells CAWSHDGDRVRVGNQPQHF. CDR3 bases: TGTGCCTGGAGCCATGATGGGGACAGGGTTCGTGTTGGCAATCAGCCCCAGCATTTT.

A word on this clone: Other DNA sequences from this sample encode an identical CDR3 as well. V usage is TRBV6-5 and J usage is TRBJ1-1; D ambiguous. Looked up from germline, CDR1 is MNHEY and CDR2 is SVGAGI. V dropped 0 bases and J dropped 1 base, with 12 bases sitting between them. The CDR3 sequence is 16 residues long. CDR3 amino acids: CASSYSSRGGNTEAFF. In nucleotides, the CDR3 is TGTGCCAGCAGTTACTCGAGTCGCGGTGGGAACACTGAAGCTTTCTTT.

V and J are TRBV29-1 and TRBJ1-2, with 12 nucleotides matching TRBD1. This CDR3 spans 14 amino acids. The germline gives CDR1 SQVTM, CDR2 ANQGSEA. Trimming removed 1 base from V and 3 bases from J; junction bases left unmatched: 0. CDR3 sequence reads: CSVEGDRGHYGYTF. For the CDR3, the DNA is TGCAGCGTTGAAGGGGACAGGGGGCACTATGGCTACACCTTC.

DNA for the CDR3: TGTGCCAGCAGCTTAGTGTGGGGGCCCGAGACCCAGTACTTC. This translates into CASSLVWGPETQYF. V usage is TRBV7-6 and J usage is TRBJ2-5; tentative D call: TRBD1 (6 bases). This CDR3 is built from 14 residues. The ends were cut back, 1 base at V and 5 bases at J, with 11 bases in the middle. The germline V gene encodes CDR1 SGHVS and CDR2 FNYEAQ.